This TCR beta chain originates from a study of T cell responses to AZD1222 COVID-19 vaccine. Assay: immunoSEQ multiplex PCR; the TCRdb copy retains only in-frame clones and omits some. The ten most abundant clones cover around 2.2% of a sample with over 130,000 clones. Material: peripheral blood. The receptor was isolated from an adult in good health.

The CDR3 is CASSKSKIDGNTGELFF. CDR3 bases: TGCGCCAGCAGCAAAAGTAAAATAGACGGAAACACCGGGGAGCTGTTTTTT. The J gene is TRBJ2-2, the V gene TRBV5-1; D remains unclear. Germline V gives CDR1 SGHRS, CDR2 YFSETQ. The CDR3 is 17 amino acids. The V end lost 4 bases, the J end lost 2 bases, and 18 bases lay between the germline ends.